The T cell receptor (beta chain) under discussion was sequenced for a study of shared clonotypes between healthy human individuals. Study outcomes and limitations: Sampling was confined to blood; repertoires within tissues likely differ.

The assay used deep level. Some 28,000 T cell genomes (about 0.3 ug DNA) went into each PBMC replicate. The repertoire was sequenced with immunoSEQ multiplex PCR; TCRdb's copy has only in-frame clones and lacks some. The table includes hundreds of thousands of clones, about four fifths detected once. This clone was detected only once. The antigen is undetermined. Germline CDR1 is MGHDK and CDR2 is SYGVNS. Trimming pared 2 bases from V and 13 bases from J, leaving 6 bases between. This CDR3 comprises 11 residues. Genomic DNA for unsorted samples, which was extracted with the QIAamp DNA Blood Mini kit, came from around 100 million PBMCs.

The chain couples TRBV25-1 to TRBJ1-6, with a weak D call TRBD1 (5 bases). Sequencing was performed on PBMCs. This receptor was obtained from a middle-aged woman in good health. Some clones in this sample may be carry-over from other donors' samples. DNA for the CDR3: TGTGCCAGCAGTGAAGGGGGGCCCCTCCACTTT. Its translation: CASSEGGPLHF.